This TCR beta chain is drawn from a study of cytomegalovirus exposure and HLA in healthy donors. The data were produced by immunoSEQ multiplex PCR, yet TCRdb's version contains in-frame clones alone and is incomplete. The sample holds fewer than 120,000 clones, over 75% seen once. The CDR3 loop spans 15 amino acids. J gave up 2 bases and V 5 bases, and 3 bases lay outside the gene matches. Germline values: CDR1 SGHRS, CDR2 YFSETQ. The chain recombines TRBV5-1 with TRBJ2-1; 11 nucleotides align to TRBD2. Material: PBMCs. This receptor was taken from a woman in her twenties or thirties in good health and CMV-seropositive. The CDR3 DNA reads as TGCGCCAGCAGACTAGCGGGGGTTGCCTACAATGAGCAGTTCTTC. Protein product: CASRLAGVAYNEQFF.